This T cell receptor (beta chain) appears in the sequencing data of a study of T cells of healthy individuals. TCRdb reprocessed the 5' RACE reads via MiXCR and lists one record per CDR3 protein. The top ten hold about 6.2% of the sample, which has 95,000 to 100,000 distinct CDR3 sequences, approximately 15% seen once. This clonotype came up once. Trimming took off 0 bases at V and 3 bases at J, with 9 bases between the two ends. CDR1 is SGHAT and CDR2 is FQNNGV in the germline V gene. The CDR3 consists of 14 residues. The TCR comes from a human donor in good health. The chain recombines TRBV11-2 with TRBJ2-7; D is ambiguous. The CDR3 protein is CASSLEVWSYEQYF. CDR3 coding DNA: TGTGCCAGCAGCTTAGAAGTCTGGAGCTACGAGCAGTACTTC.